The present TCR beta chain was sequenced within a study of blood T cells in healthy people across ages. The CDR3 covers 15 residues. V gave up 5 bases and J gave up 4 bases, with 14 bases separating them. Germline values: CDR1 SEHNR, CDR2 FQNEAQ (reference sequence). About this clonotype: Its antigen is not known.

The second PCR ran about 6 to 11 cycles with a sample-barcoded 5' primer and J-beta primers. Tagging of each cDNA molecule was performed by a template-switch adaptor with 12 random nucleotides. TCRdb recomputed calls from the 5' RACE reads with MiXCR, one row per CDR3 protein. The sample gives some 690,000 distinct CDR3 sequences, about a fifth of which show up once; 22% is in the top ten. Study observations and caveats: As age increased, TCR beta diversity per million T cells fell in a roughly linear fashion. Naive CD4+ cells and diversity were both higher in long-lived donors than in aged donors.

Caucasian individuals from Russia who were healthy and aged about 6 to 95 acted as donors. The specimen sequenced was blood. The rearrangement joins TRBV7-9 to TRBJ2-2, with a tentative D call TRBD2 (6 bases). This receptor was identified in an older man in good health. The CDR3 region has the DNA TGTGCCAGCAGCGAAATTCTAGCGTCCACCGGGGAGCTGTTTTTT. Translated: CASSEILASTGELFF.